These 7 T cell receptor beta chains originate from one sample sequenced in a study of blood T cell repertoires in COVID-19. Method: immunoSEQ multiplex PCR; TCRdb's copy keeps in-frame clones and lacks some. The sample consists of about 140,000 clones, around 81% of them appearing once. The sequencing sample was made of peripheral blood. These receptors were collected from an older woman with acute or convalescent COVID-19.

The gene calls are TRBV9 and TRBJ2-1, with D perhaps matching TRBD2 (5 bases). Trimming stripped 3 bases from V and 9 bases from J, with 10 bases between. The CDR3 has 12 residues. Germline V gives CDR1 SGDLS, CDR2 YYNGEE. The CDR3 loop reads CASSGRAAEQFF. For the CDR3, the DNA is TGTGCCAGCAGCGGGCGAGCGGCTGAGCAGTTCTTC.

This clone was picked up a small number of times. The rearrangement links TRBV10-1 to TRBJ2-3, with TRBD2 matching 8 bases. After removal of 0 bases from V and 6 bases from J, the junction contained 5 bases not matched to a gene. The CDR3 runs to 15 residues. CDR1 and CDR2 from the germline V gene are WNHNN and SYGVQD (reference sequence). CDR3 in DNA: TGCGCCAGCAGTGAGTCGGCGGGAGGTTCGGATACGCAGTATTTT. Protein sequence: CASSESAGGSDTQYF.

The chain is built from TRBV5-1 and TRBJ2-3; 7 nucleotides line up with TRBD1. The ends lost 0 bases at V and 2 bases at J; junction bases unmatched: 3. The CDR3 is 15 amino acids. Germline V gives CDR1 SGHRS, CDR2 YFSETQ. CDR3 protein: CASSLVRGNTDTQYF. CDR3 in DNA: TGCGCCAGCAGCTTGGTCAGGGGGAACACAGATACGCAGTATTTT.

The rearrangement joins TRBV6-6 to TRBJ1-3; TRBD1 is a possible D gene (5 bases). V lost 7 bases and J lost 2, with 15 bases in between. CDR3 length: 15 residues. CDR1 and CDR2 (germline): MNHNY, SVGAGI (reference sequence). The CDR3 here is CASTIGPGAGNTIYF. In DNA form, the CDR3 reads TGTGCCAGCACCATCGGGCCGGGGGCTGGAAACACCATATATTTT.

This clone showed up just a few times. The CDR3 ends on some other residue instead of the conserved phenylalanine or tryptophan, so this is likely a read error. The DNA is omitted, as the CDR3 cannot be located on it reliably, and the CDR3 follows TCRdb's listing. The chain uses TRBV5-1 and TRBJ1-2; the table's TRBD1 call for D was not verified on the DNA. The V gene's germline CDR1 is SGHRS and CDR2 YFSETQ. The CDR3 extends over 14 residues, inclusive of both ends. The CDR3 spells CASSLITGKFRFVV.

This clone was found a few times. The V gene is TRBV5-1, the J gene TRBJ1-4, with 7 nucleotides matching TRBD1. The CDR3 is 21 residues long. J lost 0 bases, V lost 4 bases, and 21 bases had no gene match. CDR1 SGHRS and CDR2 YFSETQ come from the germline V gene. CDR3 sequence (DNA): TGCGCCAGCAGCGCGGGACGTACGATTCAAGGGGGCCTCACAACTAATGAAAAACTGTTTTTT. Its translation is CASSAGRTIQGGLTTNEKLFF.

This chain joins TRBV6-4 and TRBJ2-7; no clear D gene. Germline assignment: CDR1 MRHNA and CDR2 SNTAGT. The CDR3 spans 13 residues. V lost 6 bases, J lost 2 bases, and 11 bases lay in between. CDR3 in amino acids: CASSPCPTYEQYF. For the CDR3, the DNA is TGTGCCAGCAGCCCGTGCCCTACCTACGAGCAGTACTTC.